These 3 T cell receptor beta chains came from one sample sequenced in a study of T cell changes during pregnancy in multiple sclerosis. Repertoires were generated with immunoSEQ multiplex PCR, while TCRdb's copy carries only in-frame clones and drops some. This sample has around 50,000 clones, with more than 75% found just once. Sequenced material: peripheral blood from another person, used as feeder cells. All receptors derive from a human donor whose cells served as feeder cells for cultures in a pregnancy study.

J is TRBJ1-1 and V is TRBV6-4, with a weak D call TRBD1 (6 bases). Germline V gene sequence: CDR1 MRHNA, CDR2 SNTAGT. CDR3 length: 16 amino acids. Trimming took 6 bases from V and 0 from J, leaving 17 bases between them. CDR3 nucleotides: TGTGCCAGCAGCGAAACGGGGGGACACATGAACACTGAAGCTTTCTTT. This sequence encodes CASSETGGHMNTEAFF.

There are a few counts of this clone. J is TRBJ1-3 and V is TRBV2, with D unclear. Germline assignment: CDR1 SNHLY and CDR2 FYNNEI. The CDR3 length is 12 residues. The V gene lost 8 bases and the J gene lost 0 bases, with 5 bases spanning the gap. CDR3 sequence reads: CASGISGNTIYF. In DNA, the CDR3 is TGTGCCAGCGGGATCTCTGGAAACACCATATATTTT.

V usage is TRBV7-2 and J usage is TRBJ1-1; D is unresolved. Trimming left V 10 bases short and J 0 bases short, with 12 bases between. CDR1 and CDR2 (germline): SGHTA, FQGNSA. This CDR3 comprises 13 residues. In DNA form, the CDR3 reads TGTGCCATCAAGACCTATCTGAACACTGAAGCTTTCTTT. This gives the protein CAIKTYLNTEAFF.